This TCR beta chain was sequenced in a study of cytomegalovirus exposure and HLA in healthy donors. General study results and limits: The study flagged 150 to 200 TCR beta chains as cytomegalovirus-associated.

This CDR3 comprises 16 residues. Germline values: CDR1 MNHNS, CDR2 SASEGT. The V segment lost 3 bases and the J segment 6 bases; nucleotides outside the gene matches: 12. Note on this clone: Its antigen is not known.

With 60 Vbeta and 13 Jbeta primers, the PCR was carried out. Sequencing was performed with immunoSEQ multiplex PCR; in TCRdb, only in-frame clones are kept and a portion is missing. Among some 90,000 clones listed, 76% were seen once. The chain couples TRBV6-1 to TRBJ2-7; TRBD1 agrees at 9 bases. Sequenced: PBMCs. This TCR derives from a man in his forties in good health and CMV-seronegative. The CDR3 spells CASSDRDRVPVGEQYF. In DNA form, the CDR3 reads TGTGCCAGCAGTGACCGGGACAGGGTCCCGGTCGGCGAGCAGTACTTC.